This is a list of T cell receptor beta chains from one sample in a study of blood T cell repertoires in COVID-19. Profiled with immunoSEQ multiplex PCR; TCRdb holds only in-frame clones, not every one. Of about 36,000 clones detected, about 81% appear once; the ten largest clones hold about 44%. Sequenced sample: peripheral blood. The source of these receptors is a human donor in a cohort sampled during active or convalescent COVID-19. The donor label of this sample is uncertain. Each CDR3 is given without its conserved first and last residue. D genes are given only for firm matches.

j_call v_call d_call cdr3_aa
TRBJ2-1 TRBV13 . ASSLVPGEQF
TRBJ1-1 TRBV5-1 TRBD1 ASSSGQGTEAF
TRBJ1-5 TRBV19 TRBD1 ASMGVQGGNQPQH
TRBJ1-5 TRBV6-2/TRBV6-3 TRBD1 ASSYSRTGVQPQH
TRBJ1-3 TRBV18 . ASSSEGHSGNTIY
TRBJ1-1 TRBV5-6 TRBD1 ASSPGQGRPRTEAF
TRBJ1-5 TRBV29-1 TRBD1 SVATGVGNQPQH
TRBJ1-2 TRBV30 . AWSVQLGTSGYT
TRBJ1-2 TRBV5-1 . ASSLTGTGSSIGYT
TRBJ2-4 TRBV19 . ASSVGQNNIQY